This is a list of T cell receptor beta chains from one sample in a study of breast tumors, draining lymph nodes, adjacent tissues. TCRdb called the multiplex PCR reads again in MiXCR, with one record for every CDR3 protein. The table records some 230,000 distinct CDR3 sequences, around 35% of them present only once. The sequenced sample was axillary lymph node tissue. Receptors were obtained from a female donor with breast cancer. Some clones in this sample may be carry-over from other donors' samples. Both conserved end residues are part of each CDR3. D genes are given only for firm matches. Clone size is shown for a subset of rows, as once, few, many or a class of expanded clone.

v_gene: TRBV14; abundance: many; j_gene: TRBJ1-3; d_gene: -; CDR3aa: CASSQVPGNRNTIYF; CDR3nt: TGTGCCAGCAGCCAAGTTCCTGGAAATAGAAACACCATATATTTT
v_gene: TRBV2; abundance: -; j_gene: TRBJ1-1; d_gene: TRBD1; CDR3aa: CASSEALGTGDLAFF; CDR3nt: TGTGCCAGCAGTGAAGCGCTCGGGACAGGGGATTTAGCTTTCTTT
v_gene: TRBV6-4; abundance: many; j_gene: TRBJ1-3; d_gene: -; CDR3aa: CASSDLMDSVSGNTIYF; CDR3nt: TGTGCCAGCAGTGACCTCATGGACAGCGTCTCTGGAAACACCATATATTTT
v_gene: TRBV6-4; abundance: -; j_gene: TRBJ1-2; d_gene: TRBD1; CDR3aa: CASSPGGTGGYTF; CDR3nt: TGTGCCAGCAGTCCAGGGGGCACGGGAGGCTACACCTTC
v_gene: TRBV3-1; abundance: many; j_gene: TRBJ2-6; d_gene: -; CDR3aa: CASSQGASGANVLTF; CDR3nt: TGTGCCAGCAGCCAAGGTGCTTCTGGGGCCAACGTCCTGACTTTC
v_gene: TRBV5-5; abundance: -; j_gene: TRBJ2-5; d_gene: TRBD1; CDR3aa: CASSVRTGRTQYF; CDR3nt: TGTGCCAGCAGCGTAAGGACAGGGAGGACCCAGTACTTC
v_gene: TRBV19; abundance: many; j_gene: TRBJ2-7; d_gene: -; CDR3aa: CASSIGGYSSYEQYF; CDR3nt: TGTGCCAGTAGTATAGGGGGGTATAGCTCCTACGAGCAGTACTTC
v_gene: TRBV13; abundance: many; j_gene: TRBJ1-3; d_gene: TRBD1; CDR3aa: CASSADRGPGNTIYF; CDR3nt: TGTGCCAGCAGCGCAGACAGGGGACCTGGAAACACCATATATTTT
v_gene: TRBV18; abundance: many; j_gene: TRBJ2-7; d_gene: -; CDR3aa: CASSLPPGEQYF; CDR3nt: TGTGCCAGCTCACTCCCACCTGGGGAGCAGTACTTC
v_gene: TRBV7-3; abundance: -; j_gene: TRBJ2-2; d_gene: -; CDR3aa: CASSRYHQYSQGNTGELFF; CDR3nt: TGTGCCAGCAGCAGATACCATCAATACTCACAGGGTAACACCGGGGAGCTGTTTTTT
v_gene: TRBV24-1; abundance: many; j_gene: TRBJ2-2; d_gene: -; CDR3aa: CATSVLPGELFF; CDR3nt: TGTGCCACCAGTGTTCTTCCCGGGGAGCTGTTTTTT
v_gene: TRBV7-8; abundance: many; j_gene: TRBJ1-2; d_gene: TRBD1; CDR3aa: CASSLARTGGNGYTF; CDR3nt: TGTGCCAGCAGCTTAGCGAGGACAGGGGGCAATGGCTACACCTTC
v_gene: TRBV29-1; abundance: many; j_gene: TRBJ1-2; d_gene: TRBD1; CDR3aa: CSADRGIGGYTF; CDR3nt: TGCAGCGCCGACAGGGGAATTGGTGGCTACACCTTC
v_gene: TRBV19; abundance: -; j_gene: TRBJ1-5; d_gene: -; CDR3aa: CASSIRAQGRNQPQHF; CDR3nt: TGTGCCAGTAGTATTCGAGCACAGGGCCGCAATCAGCCCCAGCATTTT
v_gene: TRBV29-1; abundance: -; j_gene: TRBJ2-7; d_gene: -; CDR3aa: CSVVQGYEQYF; CDR3nt: TGCAGCGTTGTACAGGGTTACGAGCAGTACTTC
v_gene: TRBV7-8; abundance: -; j_gene: TRBJ2-6; d_gene: -; CDR3aa: CASSIPSGANVLTF; CDR3nt: TGTGCCAGCAGCATCCCTAGCGGGGCCAACGTCCTGACTTTC
v_gene: TRBV10-2; abundance: -; j_gene: TRBJ1-6; d_gene: -; CDR3aa: CASRDNEGSPLHF; CDR3nt: TGCGCCAGCAGGGACAACGAGGGATCACCCCTCCACTTT
v_gene: TRBV10-3; abundance: -; j_gene: TRBJ2-1; d_gene: -; CDR3aa: CAISVRQDNGQFF; CDR3nt: TGTGCCATCAGTGTTCGGCAAGACAATGGGCAGTTCTTC
v_gene: TRBV5-1; abundance: many; j_gene: TRBJ2-7; d_gene: -; CDR3aa: CASSLQGPPTYEQYF; CDR3nt: TGCGCCAGCAGCTTGCAGGGGCCCCCCACCTACGAGCAGTACTTC
v_gene: TRBV29-1; abundance: -; j_gene: TRBJ2-2; d_gene: -; CDR3aa: CSTSGRERNGELFF; CDR3nt: TGCAGCACGTCGGGGCGGGAACGTAACGGGGAGCTGTTTTTT
v_gene: TRBV24-1; abundance: -; j_gene: TRBJ2-1; d_gene: TRBD1; CDR3aa: CAAVRGQGAYNEQFF; CDR3nt: TGTGCCGCCGTCCGGGGACAGGGGGCCTACAATGAGCAGTTCTTC
v_gene: TRBV7-6; abundance: -; j_gene: TRBJ1-6; d_gene: -; CDR3aa: CASSSPGNSPLHF; CDR3nt: TGTGCCAGCAGCTCCCCAGGTAATTCACCCCTCCACTTT
v_gene: TRBV2; abundance: many; j_gene: TRBJ1-2; d_gene: -; CDR3aa: CASSGMGDSYGYTF; CDR3nt: TGTGCCAGCAGTGGGATGGGGGATTCCTATGGCTACACCTTC
v_gene: TRBV29-1; abundance: many; j_gene: TRBJ2-1; d_gene: -; CDR3aa: CSVAVIINYNEQFF; CDR3nt: TGCAGCGTCGCGGTGATAATCAACTACAATGAGCAGTTCTTC
v_gene: TRBV12-3/TRBV12-4; abundance: many; j_gene: TRBJ2-7; d_gene: TRBD2; CDR3aa: CASRKRLAGVGEQYF; CDR3nt: TGTGCCAGCAGGAAGAGACTAGCGGGAGTGGGCGAGCAGTACTTC
v_gene: TRBV4-1; abundance: -; j_gene: TRBJ2-2; d_gene: -; CDR3aa: CASSQDHLGELFF; CDR3nt: TGCGCCAGCAGCCAAGATCATCTCGGGGAGCTGTTTTTT
v_gene: TRBV7-9; abundance: -; j_gene: TRBJ2-5; d_gene: TRBD2; CDR3aa: CASSRNIGRARETQYF; CDR3nt: TGTGCCAGCAGCAGAAACATCGGGAGGGCCAGAGAGACCCAGTACTTC
v_gene: TRBV6-6; abundance: many; j_gene: TRBJ2-7; d_gene: -; CDR3aa: CASSYANSYEQYF; CDR3nt: TGTGCCAGCAGTTACGCTAATTCCTACGAGCAGTACTTC
v_gene: TRBV7-9; abundance: many; j_gene: TRBJ2-1; d_gene: -; CDR3aa: CASSPGTSSSYNEQFF; CDR3nt: TGTGCCAGCAGCCCAGGGACTTCCAGCTCCTACAATGAGCAGTTCTTC
v_gene: TRBV7-9; abundance: few; j_gene: TRBJ1-5; d_gene: -; CDR3aa: CASSPGATQPQHF; CDR3nt: TGTGCCAGCAGCCCAGGGGCGACTCAGCCCCAGCATTTT
v_gene: TRBV11-2; abundance: many; j_gene: TRBJ2-2; d_gene: TRBD2; CDR3aa: CASSLIGLAGDTGELFF; CDR3nt: TGTGCCAGCAGCTTAATAGGGCTAGCGGGGGACACCGGGGAGCTGTTTTTT
v_gene: TRBV19; abundance: many; j_gene: TRBJ2-1; d_gene: -; CDR3aa: CASSNRGTYNEQFF; CDR3nt: TGTGCCAGTAGTAATCGGGGGACCTACAATGAGCAGTTCTTC
v_gene: TRBV7-2; abundance: many; j_gene: TRBJ2-7; d_gene: -; CDR3aa: CASNFGISYEQYF; CDR3nt: TGTGCCAGCAACTTTGGGATCTCCTACGAGCAGTACTTC
v_gene: TRBV7-7; abundance: many; j_gene: TRBJ2-1; d_gene: TRBD2; CDR3aa: CASSKLAGDYNEQFF; CDR3nt: TGTGCTAGCAGCAAACTAGCGGGAGACTACAATGAGCAGTTCTTC
v_gene: TRBV12-3/TRBV12-4; abundance: many; j_gene: TRBJ2-3; d_gene: -; CDR3aa: CASRERDTQYF; CDR3nt: TGTGCCAGCAGGGAACGGGATACGCAGTATTTT
v_gene: TRBV7-2; abundance: -; j_gene: TRBJ2-7; d_gene: TRBD1; CDR3aa: CASSVDRGREQYF; CDR3nt: TGTGCCAGCAGCGTGGACAGGGGACGGGAGCAGTACTTC
v_gene: TRBV5-4; abundance: many; j_gene: TRBJ2-3; d_gene: -; CDR3aa: CASSRDSLTQYF; CDR3nt: TGTGCCAGCAGCCGAGACAGCCTAACGCAGTATTTT
v_gene: TRBV20-1; abundance: -; j_gene: TRBJ1-2; d_gene: -; CDR3aa: CSARLEDPALYGYTF; CDR3nt: TGCAGTGCTAGGTTAGAAGATCCGGCACTCTATGGCTACACCTTC
v_gene: TRBV2; abundance: many; j_gene: TRBJ2-6; d_gene: TRBD1; CDR3aa: CASGGQGARSGANVLTF; CDR3nt: TGTGCCAGCGGGGGACAGGGGGCGCGTAGTGGGGCCAACGTCCTGACTTTC
v_gene: TRBV5-1; abundance: -; j_gene: TRBJ1-4; d_gene: -; CDR3aa: CASSPIQGENEKLFF; CDR3nt: TGCGCCAGCAGTCCGATACAGGGAGAGAATGAAAAACTGTTTTTT
v_gene: TRBV10-3; abundance: -; j_gene: TRBJ2-2; d_gene: TRBD2; CDR3aa: CATLAGGSSRELFF; CDR3nt: TGTGCCACCTTAGCGGGAGGGTCTTCCCGGGAGCTGTTTTTT
v_gene: TRBV18; abundance: many; j_gene: TRBJ1-5; d_gene: TRBD1; CDR3aa: CASSPGQNNQPQHF; CDR3nt: TGTGCCAGCTCACCGGGACAGAACAATCAGCCCCAGCATTTT
v_gene: TRBV7-3; abundance: many; j_gene: TRBJ2-1; d_gene: TRBD2; CDR3aa: CASSLTNRGAGHEQFF; CDR3nt: TGTGCCAGCAGCTTAACGAATCGGGGAGCGGGGCATGAGCAGTTCTTC
v_gene: TRBV11-2; abundance: many; j_gene: TRBJ2-2; d_gene: TRBD2; CDR3aa: CASSLVERGGGELFF; CDR3nt: TGTGCCAGCAGCCTGGTGGAACGCGGGGGCGGGGAGCTGTTTTTT